One sample yielded the 30 T cell receptor beta chains listed below, sequenced in a study of technical replicates of blood from a few donors. The assay was immunoSEQ multiplex PCR, and TCRdb's table has in-frame clones only and misses some. In the table there are approximately 68,000 clones, about 97% of which are singletons. The source material was T cells isolated from PBMCs. Receptor source: a human donor in good health.

The chain employs TRBV9 and TRBJ2-1, with 7 positions matching TRBD2. With 1 base clipped from V and 7 bases from J, the junction kept 8 bases outside the gene matches. The CDR3 totals 15 residues. Germline V gene data show CDR1 as SGDLS and CDR2 as YYNGEE. In DNA form, the CDR3 reads TGTGCCAGCAGCGTATCTGCGGGAGCTTCGAATGAGCAGTTCTTC. Protein product: CASSVSAGASNEQFF.

The V gene is TRBV4-2, the J gene TRBJ2-2, with D perhaps matching TRBD2 (5 bases). CDR3 length equals 14 residues. The germline V gene encodes CDR1 LGHNA and CDR2 YNFKEQ. The ends were cut back, 6 bases at V and 6 bases at J, with 14 bases in the middle. The CDR3 spells CASSPEDSSGELFF. Written as DNA, the CDR3 is TGTGCCAGCAGTCCTGAGGACTCGTCCGGGGAGCTGTTTTTT.

This clone was picked up one time. CDR3 DNA: TGTGCCAGCAGTTTTAGTACTAGCACAGATACGCAGTATTTT. This codes for CASSFSTSTDTQYF. This rearrangement joins TRBV28 to TRBJ2-3; D uncertain. Between the trimmed V and J ends, which lost 3 bases and 0 bases, there was a span of 7 bases. This CDR3 has 14 residues. Germline loops: CDR1 MDHEN, CDR2 SYDVKM.

The chain links TRBV13 to TRBJ1-2, with D possibly being TRBD1 (5 bases). The CDR3 is 15 amino acids. Trimming took off 3 bases at V and 2 bases at J, with 13 bases between the two ends. The germline CDR1 and CDR2 sequences are PRHDT and FYEKMQ (reference sequence). The CDR3 region has the DNA TGTGCCAGCAGCTTGGGGGACTTCCCGAACTATGGCTACACCTTC. Protein product: CASSLGDFPNYGYTF.

The gene calls are TRBV10-2 and TRBJ1-1, with D tentatively TRBD1 (6 bases). Trimming shortened V by 7 bases and J by 5 bases, and 17 bases separated the two germline ends. Germline V gene lookup returns CDR1 WSHSY and CDR2 SAAADI. This CDR3 contains 14 residues. CDR3 residues: CASTRDIGATEAFF. In DNA form, the CDR3 reads TGCGCCAGCACTAGGGACATAGGGGCGACTGAAGCTTTCTTT.

The V call is TRBV5-5, the J call TRBJ2-3, with TRBD1 identical over 7 bases. J was trimmed by 6 bases and V by 2 bases; bases with no gene match: 9. CDR3 length: 15 amino acids. Germline V gene sequence: CDR1 SGHKS, CDR2 YYEKEE (reference sequence). The chain's CDR3 is CASSFSTGWIDTQYF. Here the CDR3 DNA reads TGTGCCAGCAGCTTCTCGACAGGGTGGATCGATACGCAGTATTTT.

The chain employs TRBV27 and TRBJ2-7, with D maybe TRBD1 (6 bases). V was clipped by 6 bases and J by 2 bases, with 20 bases between them. CDR1 is MNHEY, CDR2 SMNVEV, per germline (reference sequence). This CDR3 contains 16 residues. The CDR3 region is CASSEEYDRLTYEQYF. The CDR3, as DNA: TGTGCCAGCAGCGAGGAGTACGACAGGTTGACCTACGAGCAGTACTTC.

The chain recombines TRBV2 with TRBJ2-3; 7 bases align to TRBD2. V lost 7 bases and J lost 6; bases outside the gene matches: 10. The CDR3 consists of 14 residues. Germline V gene data show CDR1 as SNHLY and CDR2 as FYNNEI. CDR3: CASKSGEGTDTQYF. DNA for the CDR3: TGTGCCAGCAAGTCGGGGGAGGGGACGGATACGCAGTATTTT.

The rearrangement joins TRBV19 to TRBJ1-5, with a possible D match to TRBD1 (6 bases). This CDR3 has 14 amino acids. Germline values: CDR1 LNHDA, CDR2 SQIVND (reference sequence). Trimming pared 5 bases from V and 7 bases from J, leaving 15 bases between. CDR3 loop: CASSLVAGGQPQHF. In DNA, the CDR3 is TGTGCCAGTAGTCTTGTGGCGGGGGGCCAGCCCCAGCATTTT.

The J gene is TRBJ2-7, the V gene TRBV5-6; D is ambiguous. The germline V gene has CDR1 SGHDT and CDR2 YYEEEE. The CDR3 loop spans 14 amino acids. V was shortened by 1 base and J by 7 bases, with 15 bases between the two germline ends. The CDR3 here is CASSLYYDIWEQYF. DNA of the CDR3: TGTGCCAGCAGCTTGTACTACGATATCTGGGAGCAGTACTTC. Full variable domain (rest looked up from reference TRBV5-6 and TRBJ2-7): DAGVTQSPTHLIKTRGQQVTLRCSPKSGHDTVSWYQQALGQGPQFIFQYYEEEERQRGNFPDRFSGHQFPNYSSELNVNALLLGDSALYLCASSLYYDIWEQYFGPGTRLTVT.

This clone was observed a single time. The CDR3 loop is CASSPTGSSNYGYTF. The CDR3, as DNA: TGTGCCAGCAGTCCTACCGGGTCCTCTAACTATGGCTACACCTTC. V is TRBV27 and J is TRBJ1-2; D is ambiguous. Germline V gene lookup returns CDR1 MNHEY and CDR2 SMNVEV (reference sequence). The V gene lost 5 bases and the J gene lost 0 bases, with 13 bases spanning the gap. CDR3 length equals 15 residues.

The chain joins TRBV6-1 to TRBJ1-4, with 9 bases identical to TRBD1. The germline gives CDR1 MNHNS, CDR2 SASEGT. This CDR3 is 14 amino acids long. Trimming cost V 6 bases and J 6 bases; bases outside gene matches: 5. CDR3 sequence: CASRTGGAYEKLFF. CDR3 DNA sequence: TGTGCCAGCAGAACAGGGGGCGCGTATGAAAAACTGTTTTTT.

This chain uses TRBV6-1 with TRBJ1-2, with a tentative D call TRBD1 (6 bases). There are 15 residues in the CDR3. CDR1 is MNHNS, CDR2 SASEGT, per germline. V lost 2 bases and J 4 bases, leaving 14 bases between the germline ends. CDR3 in amino acids: CASSEFTGLSYGYTF. The CDR3 region has the DNA TGTGCCAGCAGTGAATTTACAGGGCTAAGCTATGGCTACACCTTC.

V usage is TRBV11-3 and J usage is TRBJ2-2, with D tentatively TRBD2 (6 bases). CDR1 and CDR2 from the germline V gene are SGHNT and YENEEA. Trimming pared 0 bases from V and 5 bases from J, leaving 7 bases between. The CDR3 has 14 amino acids. CDR3 residues: CASSLEGGTGELFF. The CDR3 DNA is TGTGCCAGCAGCTTAGAGGGGGGAACCGGGGAGCTGTTTTTT.

This clone was counted a single time. CDR3 sequence (DNA): TGTGCCAGCAGTTTCCGGACAGGGCCCGAAGCTTTCTTT. As protein: CASSFRTGPEAFF. V and J are TRBV28 and TRBJ1-1; 8 bases are shared with TRBD1. The CDR3 has 13 residues. Germline lookup yields CDR1 MDHEN and CDR2 SYDVKM. Trimming removed 3 bases from V and 8 bases from J; junction bases left unmatched: 5. Full variable domain (missing parts from reference TRBV28 and TRBJ1-1): DVKVTQSSRYLVKRTGEKVFLECVQDMDHENMFWYRQDPGLGLRLIYFSYDVKMKEKGDIPEGYSVSREKKERFSLILESASTNQTSMYLCASSFRTGPEAFFGQGTRLTVV.

V usage is TRBV6-5 and J usage is TRBJ2-7; TRBD2 agrees at 11 bases. CDR3 length: 13 residues. Trimming took 7 bases from V and 2 from J; bases not matched to a gene: 1. Germline V gene lookup returns CDR1 MNHEY and CDR2 SVGAGI. The CDR3 nucleotides are TGTGCCAGCAAACTAGCGGGGGCCTACGAGCAGTACTTC. Its protein is CASKLAGAYEQYF.

This clone occurred a few times. The genes are TRBV19 and TRBJ1-5, with 10 bases that match TRBD1. Germline V gene sequence: CDR1 LNHDA, CDR2 SQIVND (reference sequence). This CDR3 region has 13 residues. J lost 6 bases, V lost 7 bases, and 3 bases had no gene match. DNA of the CDR3: TGTGCCAGTACGACAGGGGGCGGTCAGCCCCAGCATTTT. As protein: CASTTGGGQPQHF. The full variable domain, completed using reference TRBV19 and TRBJ1-5, is DGGITQSPKYLFRKEGQNVTLSCEQNLNHDAMYWYRQDPGQGLRLIYYSQIVNDFQKGDIAEGYSVSREKKESFPLTVTSAQKNPTAFYLCASTTGGGQPQHFGDGTRLSIL.

This chain uses TRBV7-9 with TRBJ1-1; D gene ambiguous. Germline V CDR1 and CDR2: SEHNR, FQNEAQ (reference sequence). This CDR3 region has 12 residues. The V gene lost 1 base and the J gene lost 8 bases, with 8 bases spanning the gap. The CDR3 protein is CASSLGSPEAFF. The CDR3 DNA reads TGTGCCAGCAGCTTAGGTAGCCCCGAAGCTTTCTTT.

The V and J genes are TRBV6-1 and TRBJ2-3; D not resolved. CDR3 size: 13 residues. The V end lost 1 base, the J end lost 3 bases, and 5 bases lay between the germline ends. The germline gives CDR1 MNHNS, CDR2 SASEGT. Here the CDR3 reads CASSEGATDTQYF. Written as DNA, the CDR3 is TGTGCCAGCAGTGAAGGGGCGACAGATACGCAGTATTTT.

V and J are TRBV11-3 and TRBJ2-5, with D unresolved. Germline CDR1 and CDR2: SGHNT and YENEEA. This CDR3 has 12 residues. V lost 7 bases and J lost 5, with 11 bases in between. The CDR3 reads CASTTPRETQYF. For the CDR3, the DNA is TGTGCCAGCACCACTCCACGGGAGACCCAGTACTTC.

CDR3 DNA: TGCGCCAGCAGCCAAACGGGATTACCCTACGACGAGCAGTACTTC. Residues: CASSQTGLPYDEQYF. The V and J genes are TRBV4-3 and TRBJ2-7; a possible D gene is TRBD2 (5 bases). This CDR3 contains 15 residues. V was shortened by 2 bases and J by 5 bases, with 16 bases between the two germline ends. CDR1 and CDR2 from the germline V gene are LGHNA and YSLEER.

In this sample, this clone turned up a few times. This chain joins TRBV7-9 and TRBJ2-7; 7 bases match TRBD2. This CDR3 has 16 residues. Looked up from germline, CDR1 is SEHNR and CDR2 is FQNEAQ (reference sequence). V was pared by 1 base and J by 5 bases, with 11 bases of the junction left unmatched. The CDR3: CASSLGVGQGGNEQYF. DNA of the CDR3: TGTGCCAGCAGCTTAGGTGTAGGCCAGGGAGGGAACGAGCAGTACTTC.

The chain is built from TRBV4-1 and TRBJ2-7; 7 nucleotides line up with TRBD2. The V gene's germline CDR1 is MGHRA and CDR2 YSYEKL. The CDR3 consists of 14 residues. With 1 base clipped from V and 7 bases from J, the junction kept 7 bases outside the gene matches. The CDR3 protein is CASSQVREDLEQYF. The CDR3 bases are TGCGCCAGCAGCCAAGTTCGGGAGGACCTTGAGCAGTACTTC.

V gene TRBV19 combines with J gene TRBJ2-7, with TRBD1 as a possible D gene (6 bases). CDR3 length equals 14 residues. Trimming removed 3 bases at V and 2 bases at J, with 11 bases between. Germline V CDR1 and CDR2: LNHDA, SQIVND (reference sequence). In nucleotides, the CDR3 is TGTGCCAGTAGTATGGGGGACAATACCTACGAGCAGTACTTC. This gives the protein CASSMGDNTYEQYF.

The V call is TRBV5-1, the J call TRBJ2-7; possibly TRBD2 for D (6 bases). Germline V lookup: CDR1 SGHRS, CDR2 YFSETQ. Trimming took 5 bases from V and 4 from J, leaving 16 bases between them. The CDR3 runs to 14 residues. The CDR3 DNA is TGCGCCAGCAGTCCCTCTAGCGCCCGGTACGAGCAGTACTTC. This sequence encodes CASSPSSARYEQYF. Variable domain in full (rest from reference TRBV5-1 and TRBJ2-7): KAGVTQTPRYLIKTRGQQVTLSCSPISGHRSVSWYQQTPGQGLQFLFEYFSETQRNKGNFPGRFSGRQFSNSRSEMNVSTLELGDSALYLCASSPSSARYEQYFGPGTRLTVT.

The V gene is TRBV6-5, the J gene TRBJ2-7, with D perhaps TRBD1 (5 bases). Trimming took 0 bases from V and 3 from J, leaving 9 bases between them. CDR3 size: 14 residues. Per the germline V gene, CDR1 is MNHEY and CDR2 is SVGAGI. The CDR3 DNA is TGTGCCAGCAGTTACTCGATGCAGGGCTACGAGCAGTACTTC. Protein: CASSYSMQGYEQYF.

The V call is TRBV5-4, the J call TRBJ1-3; the D gene is possibly TRBD1 (5 bases). Trimming removed 4 bases from V and 3 bases from J, with 17 bases in between. The CDR3 sequence is 16 residues long. Per germline, CDR1 SGHNT and CDR2 YYREEE (reference sequence). CDR3 amino acids: CASSRIAGQGGNTIYF. The CDR3 DNA reads as TGTGCCAGCAGCAGGATTGCAGGGCAAGGTGGAAACACCATATATTTT.

The V and J genes are TRBV9 and TRBJ1-2; D is perhaps TRBD1 (5 bases). The germline CDR1 and CDR2 sequences are SGDLS and YYNGEE. This CDR3 region has 13 residues. Trimming took 3 bases from V and 6 from J, leaving 12 bases between them. The CDR3 nucleotides are TGTGCCAGCAGCGGGCAGGGCGCCCATGGCTACACCTTC. Encoded protein: CASSGQGAHGYTF. The full variable domain, with the rest looked up from reference TRBV9 and TRBJ1-2, is DSGVTQTPKHLITATGQRVTLRCSPRSGDLSVYWYQQSLDQGLQFLIQYYNGEERAKGNILERFSAQQFPDLHSELNLSSLELGDSALYFCASSGQGAHGYTFGSGTRLTVV.

The CDR3 nucleotides read TGTGCCAGCAGCTTAATGGGGGGTAAAGCTTTCTTT. Translating gives CASSLMGGKAFF. The V and J genes are TRBV7-3 and TRBJ1-1; a weak D match, TRBD1 (5 bases). Germline assignment: CDR1 SGHTA and CDR2 FQGTGA. V lost 1 base to trimming and J lost 9 bases, with 9 bases between them. The CDR3 length is 12 residues.

With regard to this clone: The junction shows a germline mismatch at one end, possibly a read error. The chain links TRBV4-3 to TRBJ2-7; TRBD1 aligns across 8 bases. CDR1 and CDR2 from the germline V gene are LGHNA and YSLEER. The CDR3 spans 16 residues. The CDR3 loop is CASSQAVGTGSYEQYF. CDR3 coding DNA: TGCGCCAGCAGTCAAGCAGTCGGGACAGGCTCCTACGAGCAGTACTTC.